This is a list of T cell receptor beta chains from one sample in a study of cytomegalovirus exposure and HLA in healthy donors. The protocol was immunoSEQ multiplex PCR, while the TCRdb copy is restricted to in-frame clones and leaves out a portion. In total, the table holds fewer than 45,000 clones. The material sequenced was PBMCs. The origin of the receptors is a woman under 40 in good health and CMV-seronegative. The CDR3 runs from the conserved cysteine through the conserved F or W. D genes are given only for firm matches.

j_call d_call v_call cdr3_aa cdr3_nt
TRBJ2-1 TRBD2 TRBV5-6 CASSLALGLAGHNEQFF TGTGCCAGCAGCTTGGCCCTGGGACTAGCGGGCCACAATGAGCAGTTCTTC
TRBJ2-1 . TRBV19 CASNLGLNNEQFF TGTGCCAGTAACCTCGGACTGAACAATGAGCAGTTCTTC
TRBJ1-5 TRBD1 TRBV28 CASRSQGGPQHF TGTGCCAGCAGATCCCAGGGGGGACCCCAGCATTTT
TRBJ1-1 TRBD1 TRBV9 CASSPTGGGNTEAFF TGTGCCAGCAGCCCTACAGGGGGCGGGAACACTGAAGCTTTCTTT
TRBJ2-6 . TRBV6-6 CASSFGDGANVLTF TGTGCCAGCAGTTTCGGGGATGGGGCCAACGTCCTGACTTTC
TRBJ2-4 TRBD1 TRBV5-6 CASRGQGRSVKNIQYF TGTGCCAGCAGGGGACAGGGTAGGTCCGTCAAAAACATTCAGTACTTC
TRBJ2-7 . TRBV14 CASSQDLARWYEQYF TGTGCCAGCAGCCAAGATTTGGCCAGATGGTACGAGCAGTACTTC
TRBJ2-1 . TRBV5-4 CATRDGGYSSYEQFF TGTGCCACCCGCGATGGGGGGTATTCTTCCTATGAGCAGTTCTTC
TRBJ1-2 . TRBV18 CASSLLDSISGYTF TGTGCCAGCTCACTACTCGACAGTATCTCTGGCTACACCTTC
TRBJ1-1 . TRBV2 CASSGSRNTEAFF TGTGCCAGCAGTGGAAGTAGGAACACTGAAGCTTTCTTT
TRBJ2-1 TRBD2 TRBV5-1 CASSTGTSGWREQFF TGCGCCAGCAGCACCGGGACTAGCGGGTGGCGGGAGCAGTTCTTC
TRBJ2-1 . TRBV7-3 CASSLHSGTNNEQFF TGTGCCAGCAGCTTACATAGCGGTACTAACAATGAGCAGTTCTTC
TRBJ1-5 . TRBV7-8 CASSAHVNQPQHF TGTGCCAGCAGCGCACACGTTAATCAGCCCCAGCATTTT
TRBJ2-4 . TRBV30 CAWSTAWALAKNIQYF TGTGCCTGGAGTACAGCCTGGGCACTAGCCAAAAACATTCAGTACTTC
TRBJ2-1 TRBD1 TRBV18 CASSPDRVGEQFF TGTGCCAGCTCACCGGACAGGGTGGGTGAGCAGTTCTTC
TRBJ1-3 TRBD1 TRBV4-1 CASSQSRGSGNTIYF TGCGCCAGCAGCCAATCCAGGGGGTCTGGAAACACCATATATTTT
TRBJ2-1 TRBD1 TRBV19 CASSLWSGDRVYNEQFF TGTGCCAGTAGCCTATGGAGCGGGGACAGGGTCTACAATGAGCAGTTCTTC
TRBJ2-5 TRBD2 TRBV4-3 CASSQDGYGRAQETQYF TGCGCCAGCAGCCAAGACGGGTACGGGAGGGCCCAGGAGACCCAGTACTTC
TRBJ2-1 . TRBV6-6 CATQFEGDEQFF TGTGCCACTCAGTTCGAGGGGGACGAGCAGTTCTTC
TRBJ2-5 . TRBV13 CASSLGRRVSETQYF TGTGCCAGCAGCTTAGGGCGCAGGGTGAGTGAGACCCAGTACTTC
TRBJ2-5 TRBD2 TRBV7-7 CASSLGTLAGNQETQYF TGTGCCAGCAGCTTAGGGACACTAGCGGGAAATCAAGAGACCCAGTACTTC
TRBJ1-2 . TRBV6-6 CASSYGRGQDYGYTF TGTGCCAGCAGTTACGGGAGGGGACAAGACTATGGCTACACCTTC
TRBJ2-7 . TRBV6-6 CASSYGGGSYEQYF TGTGCCAGCAGTTACGGTGGAGGATCCTACGAGCAGTACTTC
TRBJ2-5 . TRBV7-2 CASSLVRETQYF TGTGCCAGCAGCTTAGTGAGGGAGACCCAGTACTTC
TRBJ2-3 . TRBV4-1 CASSPEWDTTDTQYF TGCGCCAGCAGCCCGGAGTGGGACACTACAGATACGCAGTATTTT
TRBJ1-2 TRBD1 TRBV7-2 CASSLAGSGQGSGYTF TGTGCCAGCAGCTTAGCGGGGTCGGGACAGGGTTCTGGCTACACCTTC
TRBJ1-1 TRBD1 TRBV5-1 CASSLGGTVMNTEAFF TGCGCCAGCAGCTTAGGCGGGACAGTTATGAACACTGAAGCTTTCTTT
TRBJ2-3 . TRBV4-1 CASSQDFTGTTDTQYF TGCGCCAGCAGCCAAGACTTCACAGGGACAACAGATACGCAGTATTTT
TRBJ1-5 . TRBV19 CASRSREGHQPQHF TGTGCCAGTAGGTCGAGGGAGGGTCATCAGCCCCAGCATTTT
TRBJ2-6 TRBD1 TRBV19 CASRTGGTGANVLTF TGTGCCAGTCGAACAGGGGGCACTGGGGCCAACGTCCTGACTTTC
TRBJ2-2 TRBD2 TRBV5-5 CASSLSGGRNTGELFF TGTGCCAGCAGCTTGTCGGGAGGGCGCAACACCGGGGAGCTGTTTTTT
TRBJ2-7 . TRBV20-1 CSARYYEQYF TGCAGTGCTAGGTACTACGAGCAGTACTTC
TRBJ2-7 TRBD2 TRBV5-1 CASSSTAGVGYEQYF TGCGCCAGCAGCTCAACGGCGGGAGTGGGTTACGAGCAGTACTTC
TRBJ2-7 . TRBV11-3 CASSLGTSSEQYF TGTGCCAGCAGCTTAGGTACTAGCAGCGAGCAGTACTTC
TRBJ1-1 . TRBV5-1 CASSLWVGAEAFF TGCGCCAGCAGCTTGTGGGTTGGAGCTGAAGCTTTCTTT
TRBJ2-7 TRBD2 TRBV4-3 CASSQDLLQRGEQYF TGCGCCAGCAGCCAAGATCTACTGCAGCGGGGAGAGCAGTACTTC
TRBJ2-3 TRBD2 TRBV7-3 CASSSQAGGTDTQYF TGTGCCAGCAGCTCTCAAGCGGGAGGCACAGATACGCAGTATTTT
TRBJ2-1 . TRBV7-9 CASSLGGRYNEQFF TGTGCCAGCAGCTTAGGCGGTAGGTACAATGAGCAGTTCTTC
TRBJ2-7 TRBD1 TRBV6-5 CASSYRQGAYEQYF TGTGCCAGCAGTTACCGGCAGGGGGCCTACGAGCAGTACTTC
TRBJ2-2 . TRBV19 CASSPHPTGANTGELFF TGTGCCAGTAGTCCCCACCCCACAGGTGCGAACACCGGGGAGCTGTTTTTT
TRBJ2-7 . TRBV28 CASSSYYEQYF TGTGCCAGCAGTTCGTACTACGAGCAGTACTTC
TRBJ1-1 . TRBV29-1 CSVVSLMNTEAFF TGCAGCGTTGTAAGCCTTATGAACACTGAAGCTTTCTTT
TRBJ2-5 . TRBV30 CALERGWETQYF TGTGCCTTAGAGCGTGGATGGGAGACCCAGTACTTC
TRBJ1-1 TRBD1 TRBV4-1 CASSQGQGSLNTEAFF TGCGCCAGCAGCCAAGGACAGGGATCCCTGAACACTGAAGCTTTCTTT
TRBJ1-5 . TRBV4-2 CASSQDRDSLVQPQHF TGTGCCAGCAGCCAAGACCGGGACTCCCTTGTACAGCCCCAGCATTTT
TRBJ1-5 . TRBV6-1 CASSADSTYQPQHF TGTGCCAGCAGTGCGGACAGCACTTATCAGCCCCAGCATTTT
TRBJ2-7 TRBD1 TRBV10-2 CASSPTGTDLRGQYF TGCGCCAGCAGTCCGACCGGGACAGACCTACGTGGGCAGTACTTC
TRBJ1-1 . TRBV12-2 CASRLGSLGHTEAFF TGTGCAAGTCGCTTAGGATCTCTTGGCCACACTGAAGCTTTCTTT
TRBJ1-1 TRBD1 TRBV15 CATSRGSGGNTEAFF TGTGCCACCAGCAGAGGGTCAGGGGGGAACACTGAAGCTTTCTTT
TRBJ2-7 TRBD2 TRBV5-1 CASSLVAGVPEQYF TGCGCCAGCAGTCTGGTAGCGGGAGTCCCCGAGCAGTACTTC
TRBJ1-2 TRBD1 TRBV15 CATSRDGQGRPFESTF TGTGCCACCAGCAGAGATGGACAGGGCCGACCGTTTGAGAGCACCTTC
TRBJ1-2 . TRBV30 CAWSAYTGTTGYTF TGTGCCTGGAGTGCCTATACAGGGACGACTGGCTACACCTTC
TRBJ2-2 TRBD2 TRBV7-2 CASSFVRGDTGELFF TGTGCCAGCAGCTTTGTCCGGGGGGACACCGGGGAGCTGTTTTTT
TRBJ2-7 . TRBV5-1 CASSLVAGKYEQYF TGCGCCAGCAGCTTGGTTGCCGGGAAGTACGAGCAGTACTTC
TRBJ1-2 . TRBV7-2 CASSLGIGLRGYTF TGTGCCAGCAGCTTAGGTATTGGGCTCCGGGGCTACACCTTC
TRBJ2-1 TRBD2 TRBV6-5 CASGGGGSSDNEQFF TGTGCCAGCGGGGGGGGAGGGAGCTCCGACAATGAGCAGTTCTTC
TRBJ1-1 TRBD1 TRBV7-9 CASSLATGMNTEAFF TGTGCCAGCAGCTTAGCGACAGGGATGAACACTGAAGCTTTCTTT
TRBJ1-3 . TRBV20-1 CSIGTRNTIYF TGCAGCATAGGGACTAGAAACACCATATATTTT